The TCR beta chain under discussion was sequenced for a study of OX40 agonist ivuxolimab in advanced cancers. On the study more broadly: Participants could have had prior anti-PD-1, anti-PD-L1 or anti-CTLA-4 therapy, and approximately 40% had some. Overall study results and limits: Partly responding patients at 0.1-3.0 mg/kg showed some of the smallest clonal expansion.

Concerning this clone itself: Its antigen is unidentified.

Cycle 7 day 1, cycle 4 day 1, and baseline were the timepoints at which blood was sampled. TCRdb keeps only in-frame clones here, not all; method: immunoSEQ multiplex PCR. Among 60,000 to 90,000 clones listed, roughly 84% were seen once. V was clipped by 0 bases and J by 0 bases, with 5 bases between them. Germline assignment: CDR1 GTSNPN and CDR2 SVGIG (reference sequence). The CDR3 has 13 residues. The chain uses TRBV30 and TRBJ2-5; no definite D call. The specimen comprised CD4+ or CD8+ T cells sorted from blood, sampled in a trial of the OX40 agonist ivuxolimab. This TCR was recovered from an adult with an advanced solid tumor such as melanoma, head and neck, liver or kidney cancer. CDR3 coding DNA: TGTGCCTGGAGTGTAGGCTACCAAGAGACCCAGTACTTC. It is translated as CAWSVGYQETQYF.